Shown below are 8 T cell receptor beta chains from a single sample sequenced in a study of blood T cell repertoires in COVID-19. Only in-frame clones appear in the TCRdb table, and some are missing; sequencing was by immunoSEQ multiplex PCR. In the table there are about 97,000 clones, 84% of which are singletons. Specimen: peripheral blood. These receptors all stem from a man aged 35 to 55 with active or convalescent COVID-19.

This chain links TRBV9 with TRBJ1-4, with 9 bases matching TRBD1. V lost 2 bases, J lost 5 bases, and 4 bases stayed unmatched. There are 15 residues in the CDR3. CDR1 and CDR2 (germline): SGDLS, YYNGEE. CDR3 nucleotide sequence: TGTGCCAGCAGCGTCACAGGGGGCGAGAATGAAAAACTGTTTTTT. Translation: CASSVTGGENEKLFF.

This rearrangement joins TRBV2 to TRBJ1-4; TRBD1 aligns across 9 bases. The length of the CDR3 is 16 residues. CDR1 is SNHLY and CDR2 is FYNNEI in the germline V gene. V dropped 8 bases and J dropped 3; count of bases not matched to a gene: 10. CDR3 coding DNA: TGTGCCAGCGGGGCGGGACAGGGAGGGTCTAATGAAAAACTGTTTTTT. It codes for CASGAGQGGSNEKLFF. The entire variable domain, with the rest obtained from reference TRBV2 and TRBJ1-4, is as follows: EPEVTQTPSHQVTQMGQEVILRCVPISNHLYFYWYRQILGQKVEFLVSFYNNEISEKSEIFDDQFSVERPDGSNFTLKIRSTKLEDSAMYFCASGAGQGGSNEKLFFGSGTQLSVL.

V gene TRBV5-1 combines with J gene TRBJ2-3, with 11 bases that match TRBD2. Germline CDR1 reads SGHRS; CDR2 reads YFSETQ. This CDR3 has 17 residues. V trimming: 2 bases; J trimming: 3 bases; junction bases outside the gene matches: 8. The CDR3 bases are TGCGCCAGCAGCTTCGGTAGCGGGGGGGCCCGGACAGATACGCAGTATTTT. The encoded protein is CASSFGSGGARTDTQYF.

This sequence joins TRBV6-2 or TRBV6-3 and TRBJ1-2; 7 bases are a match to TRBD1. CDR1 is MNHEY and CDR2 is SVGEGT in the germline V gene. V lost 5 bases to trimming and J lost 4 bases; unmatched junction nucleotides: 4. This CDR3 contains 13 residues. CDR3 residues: CASSKGQRYGYTF. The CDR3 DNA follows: TGTGCCAGCAGTAAGGGACAGCGCTATGGCTACACCTTC.

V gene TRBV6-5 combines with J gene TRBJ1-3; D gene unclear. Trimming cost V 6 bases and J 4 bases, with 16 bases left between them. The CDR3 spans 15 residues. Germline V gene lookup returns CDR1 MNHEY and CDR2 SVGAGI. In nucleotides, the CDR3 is TGTGCCAGCAGCCGCGAAGCAATTGTCGGAAACACCATATATTTT. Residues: CASSREAIVGNTIYF.

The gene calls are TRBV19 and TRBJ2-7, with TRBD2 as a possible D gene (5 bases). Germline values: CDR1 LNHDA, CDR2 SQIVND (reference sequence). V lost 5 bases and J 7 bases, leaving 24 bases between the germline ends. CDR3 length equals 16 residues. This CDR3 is CASSENLDSSRKEQYF. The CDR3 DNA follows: TGTGCCAGTAGTGAAAATTTGGACTCCTCTCGTAAAGAGCAGTACTTC. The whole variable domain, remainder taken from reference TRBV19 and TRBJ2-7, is DGGITQSPKYLFRKEGQNVTLSCEQNLNHDAMYWYRQDPGQGLRLIYYSQIVNDFQKGDIAEGYSVSREKKESFPLTVTSAQKNPTAFYLCASSENLDSSRKEQYFGPGTRLTVT.

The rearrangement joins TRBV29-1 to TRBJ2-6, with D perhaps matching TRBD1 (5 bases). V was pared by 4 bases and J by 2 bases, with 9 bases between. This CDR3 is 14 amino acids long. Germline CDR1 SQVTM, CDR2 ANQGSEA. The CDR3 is CSVAKGTGANVLTF. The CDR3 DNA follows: TGCAGCGTTGCAAAGGGGACTGGGGCCAACGTCCTGACTTTC.

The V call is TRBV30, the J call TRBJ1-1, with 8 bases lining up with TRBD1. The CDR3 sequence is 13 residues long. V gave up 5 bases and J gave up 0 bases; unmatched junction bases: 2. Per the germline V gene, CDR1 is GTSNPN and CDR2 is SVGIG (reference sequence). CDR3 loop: CAWWDRLNTEAFF. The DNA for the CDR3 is TGTGCCTGGTGGGACAGGTTGAACACTGAAGCTTTCTTT. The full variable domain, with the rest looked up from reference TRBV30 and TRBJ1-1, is SQTIHQWPATLVQPVGSPLSLECTVEGTSNPNLYWYRQAAGRGLQLLFYSVGIGQISSEVPQNLSASRPQDRQFILSSKKLLLSDSGFYLCAWWDRLNTEAFFGQGTRLTVV.